Below are 26 T cell receptor beta chains sequenced from a single sample in a study of cytomegalovirus exposure and HLA in healthy donors. Primers included in the PCR were 60 Vbeta and 13 Jbeta primers. This table comes from immunoSEQ multiplex PCR, and its TCRdb copy is limited to in-frame clones, with some not included. The repertoire consists of 65,000 to 85,000 clones, with 75% to 85% occurring once and the leading ten covering approximately 3%. The specimen was PBMCs. These receptors were obtained from a man between 45 and 60 years old in good health and CMV-seropositive.

The genes are TRBV5-1 and TRBJ1-2; unclear D gene. The CDR3 is 14 amino acids. Trimming removed 2 bases at V and 4 bases at J, with 12 bases between. Germline assignment: CDR1 SGHRS and CDR2 YFSETQ. CDR3: CASSLGQDTYGYTF. CDR3 nucleotides: TGCGCCAGCAGCTTAGGCCAGGATACCTATGGCTACACCTTC. Complete variable domain (other parts from reference TRBV5-1 and TRBJ1-2): KAGVTQTPRYLIKTRGQQVTLSCSPISGHRSVSWYQQTPGQGLQFLFEYFSETQRNKGNFPGRFSGRQFSNSRSEMNVSTLELGDSALYLCASSLGQDTYGYTFGSGTRLTVV.

This clone was counted a few times. This chain uses TRBV7-2 with TRBJ1-4; D is ambiguous. From germline, CDR1 is SGHTA and CDR2 FQGNSA. Trimming took off 6 bases at V and 8 bases at J, with 10 bases between the two ends. CDR3 length: 12 amino acids. Written as DNA, the CDR3 is TGTGCCAGCAGTTTTAGAGGGGAAAAACTGTTTTTT. Amino acids: CASSFRGEKLFF.

This sequence joins TRBV5-1 and TRBJ2-7; TRBD1 might be the D (5 bases). Germline values: CDR1 SGHRS, CDR2 YFSETQ. The germline V and J ends were trimmed by 4 bases and 6 bases, with 17 bases remaining between them. The CDR3 is 14 residues long. CDR3 DNA: TGCGCCAGCAGCCCTGGCCCTAATAGGGGCGAGCAGTACTTC. Protein sequence: CASSPGPNRGEQYF.

This chain links TRBV7-6 with TRBJ2-7; D not certain. The CDR3 loop spans 14 amino acids. Trimming removed 1 base at V and 0 bases at J, with 7 bases between. In germline, CDR1 is SGHVS, CDR2 FNYEAQ. CDR3 bases: TGTGCCAGCAGCTTAGAACAGAGCTCCTACGAGCAGTACTTC. Its protein product is CASSLEQSSYEQYF.

The V and J genes are TRBV19 and TRBJ2-3, with TRBD1 matching over 7 bases. The germline CDR1 and CDR2 sequences are LNHDA and SQIVND (reference sequence). Trimming at V came to 4 bases and at J to 4 bases, leaving 5 bases not matched to a gene. There are 14 residues in the CDR3. The CDR3 DNA is TGTGCCAGTAGTACTGACAGGGCTGCAGATACGCAGTATTTT. Its translation is CASSTDRAADTQYF.

This clone occurred once. J is TRBJ2-1 and V is TRBV25-1, with TRBD2 matching over 8 bases. J was trimmed by 1 base and V by 2 bases; bases with no gene match: 4. Per germline, CDR1 MGHDK and CDR2 SYGVNS. This CDR3 has 16 residues. CDR3: CASSEVRLASYNEQFF. In DNA form, the CDR3 reads TGTGCCAGCAGTGAAGTGAGACTAGCGTCCTACAATGAGCAGTTCTTC. Supplemented by reference TRBV25-1 and TRBJ2-1, the full variable domain reads EADIYQTPRYLVIGTGKKITLECSQTMGHDKMYWYQQDPGMELHLIHYSYGVNSTEKGDLSSESTVSRIRTEHFPLTLESARPSHTSQYLCASSEVRLASYNEQFFGPGTRLTVL.

Details on this clone: At one end the junction does not follow the germline gene, possibly because of a read error. V usage is TRBV7-7 and J usage is TRBJ2-5; D gene unclear. This CDR3 is built from 13 residues. Germline loops: CDR1 SSHAT, CDR2 FNYEAQ (reference sequence). Here the CDR3 reads CASSLGPQETQYF. CDR3 DNA sequence: TGTGCTAGCAGCTTAGGGCCCCAAGAGACCCAGTACTTC.

This clone was seen once. This CDR3 is CASSLGDRSYEQYF. The CDR3 DNA reads TGTGCCAGCAGCTTAGGAGACAGGTCCTACGAGCAGTACTTC. The chain employs TRBV7-2 and TRBJ2-7, with a weak D call TRBD1 (6 bases). Germline-derived CDR1 and CDR2 are SGHTA and FQGNSA. The germline V and J ends were trimmed by 1 base and 1 base, with 8 bases remaining between them. CDR3 length: 14 amino acids.

The CDR3 bases are TGTGCCAGCAGTGAAAACAGGGGTGCCTACGAGCAGTACTTC. Amino acids: CASSENRGAYEQYF. This sequence joins TRBV2 and TRBJ2-7; 7 bases are shared with TRBD1. The CDR3 length is 14 residues. The junction had 3 bases not matched to a gene; V was cut back by 2 bases and J by 2 bases. CDR1 and CDR2 (germline): SNHLY, FYNNEI.

This chain links TRBV9 with TRBJ2-1; 10 bases map to TRBD2. The CDR3 length is 15 residues. CDR1 is SGDLS and CDR2 is YYNGEE in the germline V gene. V lost 3 bases, J lost 4 bases, and 4 bases stayed unmatched. The chain's CDR3 is CASSASGRLYNEQFF. CDR3 nucleotides: TGTGCCAGCAGCGCTAGCGGGAGATTGTACAATGAGCAGTTCTTC.

The J gene is TRBJ1-4, the V gene TRBV27; tentative D call: TRBD1 (6 bases). In germline, CDR1 is MNHEY, CDR2 SMNVEV (reference sequence). The CDR3 runs to 15 residues. The germline V and J ends were trimmed by 5 bases and 8 bases, with 18 bases remaining between them. CDR3 in DNA: TGTGCCAGCAGTACCCGGACAGCCTTTAGGGAAAAACTGTTTTTT. It specifies CASSTRTAFREKLFF. Full variable domain (remainder filled in from reference TRBV27 and TRBJ1-4): EAQVTQNPRYLITVTGKKLTVTCSQNMNHEYMSWYRQDPGLGLRQIYYSMNVEVTDKGDVPEGYKVSRKEKRNFPLILESPSPNQTSLYFCASSTRTAFREKLFFGSGTQLSVL.

This sequence joins TRBV6-5 and TRBJ2-1; 7 positions agree with TRBD1. Germline lookup yields CDR1 MNHEY and CDR2 SVGAGI. The CDR3 has 15 amino acids. With V trimmed by 5 bases and J by 6 bases, 10 bases remained unmatched. CDR3 coding DNA: TGTGCCAGCAGTCTAGACAGGGTTGGTCTCAATGAGCAGTTCTTC. It yields the protein CASSLDRVGLNEQFF.

This clone was observed a few times. The V gene is TRBV11-3, the J gene TRBJ2-2; 10 bases line up with TRBD2. The CDR3 sequence is 18 residues long. CDR1 SGHNT and CDR2 YENEEA come from the germline V gene. V was clipped by 2 bases and J by 6 bases; unmatched bases: 12. CDR3 protein: CASSLPTLVLAGAGELFF. The CDR3 DNA follows: TGTGCCAGCAGCTTACCCACCTTGGTGCTAGCGGGAGCCGGGGAGCTGTTTTTT.

The chain couples TRBV9 to TRBJ1-1; D gene ambiguous. The CDR3 runs to 13 residues. V lost 4 bases, J lost 3 bases, and 10 bases lay in between. Germline values: CDR1 SGDLS, CDR2 YYNGEE. The CDR3 region is CASSRVWDTEAFF. In DNA form, the CDR3 reads TGTGCCAGCAGCCGGGTTTGGGACACTGAAGCTTTCTTT.

V is TRBV5-1 and J is TRBJ1-3, with 7 bases matching TRBD1. This CDR3 spans 18 amino acids. Germline assignment: CDR1 SGHRS and CDR2 YFSETQ. Losses at the gene ends were 4 bases for V and 0 bases for J; bases not matched to a gene: 13. This CDR3 reads CASSTGQAAAFSGNTIYF. CDR3 in DNA: TGCGCCAGCAGCACCGGACAGGCCGCCGCTTTCTCTGGAAACACCATATATTTT.

V usage is TRBV11-2 and J usage is TRBJ2-1; 8 nucleotides agree with TRBD2. From germline, CDR1 is SGHAT and CDR2 FQNNGV. This CDR3 has 15 amino acids. V lost 6 bases, J lost 9 bases, and 13 bases stayed unmatched. The CDR3 loop reads CASRKVTGGPSEQFF. Written as DNA, the CDR3 is TGTGCCAGCAGGAAAGTAACGGGAGGGCCTAGTGAGCAGTTCTTC.

The chain joins TRBV4-1 to TRBJ2-3; D perhaps matches TRBD2 (6 bases). V lost 1 base and J lost 3, with 11 bases in between. Germline CDR1 and CDR2: MGHRA and YSYEKL. This CDR3 is built from 15 residues. The chain's CDR3 is CASSQAGELTDTQYF. CDR3 bases: TGCGCCAGCAGCCAAGCGGGAGAGTTAACAGATACGCAGTATTTT.

This chain joins TRBV10-2 and TRBJ2-6, with D possibly being TRBD1 (5 bases). Germline loops: CDR1 WSHSY, CDR2 SAAADI. This CDR3 contains 13 residues. V was cut by 9 bases and J by 0 bases, with 6 bases left in between. For the CDR3, the DNA is TGCGCCAGTCAGGGCTCTGGGGCCAACGTCCTGACTTTC. Its protein is CASQGSGANVLTF.

This clone was counted a few times. This chain uses TRBV10-2 with TRBJ2-2, with 15 bases fitting TRBD2. This CDR3 contains 20 residues. Germline CDR1 and CDR2: WSHSY and SAAADI. The V segment lost 1 base and the J segment 1 base; nucleotides outside the gene matches: 7. CDR3 nucleotide sequence: TGCGCCAGCAGTGAGTTACCGGGACTAGCGGGAGGACTGAACACCGGGGAGCTGTTTTTT. Its translation: CASSELPGLAGGLNTGELFF.

The chain employs TRBV7-9 and TRBJ1-1; D remains ambiguous. Germline V gives CDR1 SEHNR, CDR2 FQNEAQ (reference sequence). The CDR3 sequence is 14 residues long. The V gene lost 1 base and the J gene lost 1 base, with 7 bases spanning the gap. The CDR3 DNA is TGTGCCAGCAGCTTAGAAATCTCGAACACTGAAGCTTTCTTT. This gives the protein CASSLEISNTEAFF.

The chain joins TRBV7-2 to TRBJ1-2; 9 bases map to TRBD1. Germline CDR1 SGHTA, CDR2 FQGNSA. The trim removed 5 bases at V and 6 bases at J, leaving 10 bases unmatched. The CDR3 loop spans 15 amino acids. CDR3 nucleotides: TGTGCCAGCAGCATTTGGGACAGGGTGTGGGATGGCTACACCTTC. Translating it yields CASSIWDRVWDGYTF.

This clone was counted between two and nine times. The chain is built from TRBV7-8 and TRBJ2-3; D possibly corresponds to TRBD2 (6 bases). Germline lookup yields CDR1 SGHVS and CDR2 FQNEAQ. The V end was cut by 3 bases, the J end by 6 bases, with 16 bases between. There are 15 residues in the CDR3. In DNA, the CDR3 is TGTGCCAGCAGCTTTCGACTTAGCGGTTTTGATACGCAGTATTTT. It codes for CASSFRLSGFDTQYF.

The chain links TRBV5-6 to TRBJ1-5; D not certain. The ends were cut back, 4 bases at V and 3 bases at J, with 14 bases in the middle. In germline, CDR1 is SGHDT, CDR2 YYEEEE. CDR3 length equals 15 residues. The CDR3 loop is CASSPGWRVNQPQHF. The CDR3 DNA reads TGTGCCAGCAGCCCCGGGTGGAGAGTCAATCAGCCCCAGCATTTT.

The V gene is TRBV2, the J gene TRBJ2-1; the match to TRBD2 covers 7 bases. Germline trimming cut 4 bases from V and 7 bases from J; bases unmatched to any gene: 10. CDR3 length: 15 residues. The germline V gene encodes CDR1 SNHLY and CDR2 FYNNEI. This CDR3 reads CASSVLTSVQNEQFF. CDR3 in DNA: TGTGCCAGCAGTGTTCTAACTAGCGTCCAGAATGAGCAGTTCTTC.

The chain uses TRBV6-1 and TRBJ1-4; 7 bases are a match to TRBD1. Germline-derived CDR1 and CDR2 are MNHNS and SASEGT. This CDR3 is built from 13 residues. The ends lost 3 bases at V and 8 bases at J; junction bases unmatched: 3. DNA of the CDR3: TGTGCCAGCAGTGATAGCAGGGGGGAAAAACTGTTTTTT. The encoded protein is CASSDSRGEKLFF.

The rearrangement uses TRBV11-2 and TRBJ2-1; TRBD2 agrees at 16 bases. The germline CDR1 and CDR2 sequences are SGHAT and FQNNGV. J gave up 6 bases and V 6 bases, and 11 bases lay outside the gene matches. CDR3 size: 18 residues. CDR3 in DNA: TGTGCCAGCAGAACCCCGGGACTAGCGGGAGGGCTGGGCAATGAGCAGTTCTTC. This translates into CASRTPGLAGGLGNEQFF.